The clone carrying this TCR beta chain appeared once. In the study's own analysis: Amplification of reference gene primers was used by the study to estimate nucleated cell counts. Produced via immunoSEQ multiplex PCR; TCRdb's table is partial and in-frame only. The V and J calls and the clone size are those of that table, but D and trimming were determined from the DNA. This sample has hundreds of thousands of clones; 65% to 90% occur once, and the top ten carry about 4.2%. Germline lookup yields CDR1 SQVTM and CDR2 ANQGSEA. Trimming took 8 bases from V and 5 from J; bases not matched to a gene: 12. The CDR3 contains 13 residues. This sample is drawn from a study of blood T cell repertoires in COVID-19.

This chain joins TRBV29-1 and TRBJ2-7; 7 bases align to TRBD1. The clonotype comes from a young man who had recovered from COVID-19. Sequencing used PBMCs or T cells enriched from blood (not recorded which). The CDR3 coding sequence is TGCAGCACCCCAGGGATAGGGGGCCACGAGCAGTACTTC. Translation: CSTPGIGGHEQYF.